Listed below are T cell receptor beta chains from one sample, sequenced in a study of T cell responses to AZD1222 COVID-19 vaccine. Produced via immunoSEQ multiplex PCR; TCRdb's table is partial and in-frame only. The sample holds 90,000 to 150,000 clones, around 87% seen once. The specimen comprised peripheral blood, sampled on day 0 of AZD1222 vaccination. These receptors were collected from an adult in good health. The CDR3 runs from the conserved cysteine through the conserved F or W. D genes are given only for firm matches. Clone size is stated in some rows and not others, as once, few, many or a class when expanded.

j_call clone_size cdr3_length v_call d_call cdr3_aa cdr3_nt
TRBJ2-7 . 14 TRBV7-8 . CASSPRDFTYEQYF TGTGCCAGCAGCCCCCGGGACTTCACGTACGAGCAGTACTTC
TRBJ2-7 once 14 TRBV7-2 . CASSPRQASYEQYF TGTGCCAGCAGCCCGAGACAGGCCTCCTACGAGCAGTACTTC
TRBJ1-1 . 15 TRBV27 . CASTNLKSGYDEAFF TGTGCCAGCACCAACTTAAAGTCAGGGTATGATGAGGCTTTCTTT
TRBJ1-2 . 16 TRBV27 . CASSLSISYGSYGYTF TGTGCCAGCAGTTTATCGATAAGCTATGGGAGCTATGGCTACACCTTC
TRBJ2-7 . 14 TRBV3-1/TRBV3-2 TRBD1 CASSQGDRSYEQYF TGTGCCAGCAGCCAAGGGGACAGGAGTTACGAGCAGTACTTC
TRBJ1-2 . 12 TRBV6-5 . CASTGYSGGYTF TGTGCCTCTACAGGGTACTCGGGTGGCTACACCTTC
TRBJ1-3 . 12 TRBV30 . CAWREGGNTIYF TGTGCCTGGAGGGAGGGCGGAAACACCATATATTTT
TRBJ1-2 . 13 TRBV5-4 TRBD1 CASSNGQGAGYTF TGTGCCAGCAGCAACGGACAGGGGGCTGGCTACACCTTC
TRBJ2-1 . 14 TRBV7-9 . CASSFSGSYNEQFF TGTGCCAGCAGCTTTAGCGGCTCCTACAATGAGCAGTTCTTC
TRBJ2-7 . 15 TRBV3-1/TRBV3-2 . CASSQESGSVYEQYF TGTGCCAGCAGCCAAGAATCAGGTTCCGTATACGAGCAGTACTTC
TRBJ1-2 . 13 TRBV19 TRBD1 CASSPTGLSGYTF TGTGCCAGTAGTCCGACAGGGTTGAGTGGCTACACCTTC
TRBJ2-2 . 15 TRBV2 TRBD2 CASSLAGANTGELFF TGTGCCAGCAGCCTAGCGGGGGCGAACACCGGGGAGCTGTTTTTT
TRBJ1-1 . 15 TRBV5-4 TRBD1 CASSAYRGWDTEAFF TGTGCCAGCAGCGCTTACAGGGGTTGGGACACTGAAGCTTTCTTT
TRBJ1-2 . 15 TRBV18 . CASSPPETVNYGYTF TGTGCCAGCTCACCACCAGAGACAGTTAACTATGGCTACACCTTC
TRBJ2-2 . 15 TRBV24-1 TRBD1 CATSVGQGNPGELFF TGTGCCACCAGTGTGGGACAGGGGAATCCCGGGGAGCTGTTTTTT
TRBJ1-6 . 17 TRBV12-5 . CASGLLSPRDINSPLHF TGTGCTAGTGGTTTGTTATCCCCCCGGGACATAAATTCACCCCTCCACTTT
TRBJ2-2 . 15 TRBV5-5 . CASSWSGEDTGELFF TGTGCCAGCAGCTGGTCGGGGGAGGACACCGGGGAGCTGTTTTTT
TRBJ2-2 . 17 TRBV25-1 . CASSESPSAGSTGELFF TGTGCCAGCAGTGAATCCCCTAGCGCCGGGAGCACCGGGGAGCTGTTTTTT
TRBJ2-7 . 14 TRBV5-6 . CASSLGGLLYEQYF TGTGCCAGCAGCTTGGGAGGGCTACTCTACGAGCAGTACTTC
TRBJ1-4 few 15 TRBV7-2 . CASKQWGPTNEKLFF TGTGCCAGCAAGCAGTGGGGCCCAACTAATGAAAAACTGTTTTTT
TRBJ2-5 few 16 TRBV14 . CASSPRDNGLGETQYF TGTGCCAGCAGCCCTCGGGACAATGGGCTTGGAGAGACCCAGTACTTC
TRBJ1-2 . 13 TRBV6-1 . CASSTRQSYGYTF TGTGCCAGCAGTACTAGACAGAGTTATGGCTACACCTTC
TRBJ1-3 . 15 TRBV5-1 . CASSSNSDSGNTIYF TGCGCCAGCAGCTCCAACAGTGACTCTGGAAACACCATATATTTT
TRBJ1-2 . 14 TRBV5-5 . CASSLDLGDYGYTF TGTGCCAGCAGCCTGGATTTGGGGGACTATGGCTACACCTTC
TRBJ1-5 . 16 TRBV6-5 . CASSYLLRDDGFSQHF TGTGCCAGCAGTTACCTTTTAAGAGATGACGGGTTCTCCCAGCATTTT
TRBJ1-1 . 16 TRBV29-1 . CSVEAEQGLGNTEAFF TGCAGCGTTGAAGCGGAGCAGGGGCTTGGAAACACTGAAGCTTTCTTT
TRBJ1-5 . 13 TRBV2 TRBD1 CASSYRGLEPQHF TGTGCCAGCAGTTACAGGGGGCTGGAGCCCCAGCATTTT
TRBJ1-2 . 16 TRBV4-1 . CASSQGEGLGHYGYTF TGCGCCAGCAGCCAAGGGGAGGGGTTGGGTCATTATGGCTACACCTTC
TRBJ2-5 . 12 TRBV5-1 . CASSQNQETQYF TGCGCCAGCAGCCAAAACCAAGAGACCCAGTACTTC
TRBJ1-1 . 18 TRBV12-5 . CASGLVLVEGEMNTEAFF TGTGCTAGTGGTTTGGTACTAGTGGAGGGAGAGATGAACACTGAAGCTTTCTTT
TRBJ1-2 . 12 TRBV23-1 . CASSQSGGGYTF TGCGCCAGCAGTCAATCTGGGGGTGGCTACACCTTC
TRBJ1-2 . 15 TRBV2 TRBD1 CASRMDRGFDYGYTF TGTGCCAGCAGAATGGACAGGGGCTTCGACTATGGCTACACCTTC
TRBJ1-2 . 11 TRBV25-1 TRBD1 CAIRGGHGYTF TGTGCCATCAGGGGGGGACATGGCTACACCTTC
TRBJ1-1 . 11 TRBV25-1 . CASYWGTEAFF TGTGCCAGCTACTGGGGCACTGAAGCTTTCTTT
TRBJ1-1 . 17 TRBV5-4 . CASSLKITAYTNTEAFF TGTGCCAGCAGCTTGAAAATAACAGCTTATACTAACACTGAAGCTTTCTTT
TRBJ2-7 . 16 TRBV10-3 TRBD1 CAISESRVTGGYEQYF TGTGCCATCAGTGAGTCCAGGGTGACAGGGGGCTACGAGCAGTACTTC
TRBJ1-1 once 13 TRBV4-1 . CASSPKAPGRAFF TGCGCCAGCAGCCCAAAAGCCCCAGGGCGAGCTTTCTTT
TRBJ2-5 . 12 TRBV6-2/TRBV6-3 . CASGLLGETQYF TGTGCCAGCGGCCTACTCGGGGAGACCCAGTACTTC
TRBJ1-3 . 11 TRBV4-2 . CASASLDTIYF TGTGCCAGCGCCTCGTTAGACACCATATATTTT
TRBJ2-7 once 13 TRBV7-2 . CASSSPSRDEQYF TGTGCCAGCAGCTCGCCCTCCAGGGACGAGCAGTACTTC
TRBJ2-1 . 16 TRBV11-2 . CASSLNRATKYNEQFF TGTGCCAGCAGCTTAAATAGGGCCACAAAATACAATGAGCAGTTCTTC
TRBJ1-1 . 17 TRBV18 . CASSPPAALVRNTEAFF TGTGCCAGCTCACCACCGGCAGCTCTTGTCAGGAACACTGAAGCTTTCTTT
TRBJ2-7 . 14 TRBV19 TRBD2 CASTLASGAYEQYF TGTGCCAGTACCCTGGCTAGCGGGGCCTACGAGCAGTACTTC
TRBJ1-2 . 14 TRBV7-2 . CASSLSRALESYTF TGTGCCAGCAGCTTGTCCCGGGCCCTAGAGAGCTACACCTTC
TRBJ1-5 . 12 TRBV27 . CASSNRNQPQHF TGTGCCAGCAGCAACAGAAATCAGCCCCAGCATTTT
TRBJ1-5 . 13 TRBV4-1 . CASSQVVSQPQHF TGCGCCAGCAGCCAAGTGGTATCGCAGCCCCAGCATTTT
TRBJ2-7 few 14 TRBV5-4 TRBD2 CASSLQGEGYEQYF TGTGCCAGCAGCTTGCAAGGGGAGGGCTACGAGCAGTACTTC
TRBJ2-3 . 16 TRBV2 TRBD2 CATSSGVQPGTDTQYF TGTGCCACCTCTAGCGGGGTCCAACCAGGCACAGATACGCAGTATTTT
TRBJ1-1 . 15 TRBV3-1/TRBV3-2 TRBD1 CASSLGTGVGTEAFF TGTGCCAGCAGCCTTGGGACAGGGGTCGGCACTGAAGCTTTCTTT
TRBJ1-2 . 16 TRBV3-1/TRBV3-2 TRBD1 CASSQEGQGAYYGYTF TGTGCCAGCAGCCAAGAAGGGCAGGGGGCATATTATGGCTACACCTTC
TRBJ2-2 . 13 TRBV6-6 . CASSTQGTGELFF TGTGCCAGCTCAACTCAGGGAACCGGGGAGCTGTTTTTT
TRBJ2-1 . 17 TRBV6-4 TRBD1 CARLDGTGSLSYNEQFF TGTGCCAGGTTAGATGGGACAGGGTCGTTATCCTACAATGAGCAGTTCTTC
TRBJ1-1 . 14 TRBV6-5 TRBD1 CASTETGSHTEAFF TGTGCCAGCACCGAGACAGGGTCGCACACTGAAGCTTTCTTT